The sequence of this T cell receptor beta chain was determined in a study of CD8+ T cells in alopecia areata. Documented treatment: oral pan-JAK inhibitor, 5-10 mg twice daily. Extracted RNA was reverse transcribed into cDNA, the sequencing template. Profiled with immunoSEQ multiplex PCR; TCRdb holds only in-frame clones, not every one. The sample has about 200,000 clones; about 57% are singletons. This receptor was identified in a human donor with alopecia areata. The sequencing used CD4+ T cells sorted from blood, collected at week 4, from a patient treated with tofacitinib.

Here the CDR3 DNA reads TGCGCCAGCAGCTTGGCCGCGGCTAGCGCCGGGGAGCTGTTTTTT. Translation: CASSLAAASAGELFF. This rearrangement joins TRBV5-1 to TRBJ2-2; tentatively, D is TRBD2 (6 bases). In germline, CDR1 is SGHRS, CDR2 YFSETQ. V gave up 0 bases and J gave up 6 bases, with 12 bases separating them. The CDR3 is 15 amino acids.